Presented here are 17 T cell receptor beta chains from one specimen sequenced in a study of cytomegalovirus exposure and HLA in healthy donors. The PCR made use of 60 Vbeta and 13 Jbeta primers. The assay was immunoSEQ multiplex PCR, and TCRdb's table has in-frame clones only and misses some. The sample records some 130,000 clones, roughly 73% being singletons. Sequencing input: PBMCs. The receptors derive from a middle-aged woman in good health and CMV-seronegative.

This clone was seen a single time. This sequence joins TRBV7-6 and TRBJ2-7; a weak D match, TRBD2 (6 bases). The V end lost 3 bases, the J end lost 0 bases, and 12 bases lay between the germline ends. CDR1 SGHVS and CDR2 FNYEAQ come from the germline V gene. The CDR3 sequence is 15 residues long. The DNA of the CDR3 is TGTGCCAGCAGCTTGCTACTGGGGGGCTCCTACGAGCAGTACTTC. As protein: CASSLLLGGSYEQYF. The whole variable domain, filled in from reference TRBV7-6 and TRBJ2-7, reads GAGVSQSPRYKVTKRGQDVALRCDPISGHVSLYWYRQALGQGPEFLTYFNYEAQQDKSGLPNDRFSAERPEGSISTLTIQRTEQRDSAMYRCASSLLLGGSYEQYFGPGTRLTVT.

The CDR3 nucleotides read TGTGCCAGCAGCCGACAGGGAGAGTACACTGAAGCTTTCTTT. Its translation is CASSRQGEYTEAFF. This chain uses TRBV7-2 with TRBJ1-1; TRBD1 matches 7 bases. The germline CDR1 and CDR2 sequences are SGHTA and FQGNSA. There are 14 residues in the CDR3. The J segment lost 3 bases and the V segment lost 5 bases, leaving 6 bases of the junction unmatched.

The V call is TRBV2, the J call TRBJ1-5, with 10 bases fitting TRBD1. The junction had 10 bases not matched to a gene; V was cut back by 8 bases and J by 6 bases. The length of the CDR3 is 15 residues. CDR1 is SNHLY, CDR2 FYNNEI, per germline. DNA for the CDR3: TGTGCCAGCGGAGACAGGGGGCAAGTCGGTCAGCCCCAGCATTTT. Amino acids: CASGDRGQVGQPQHF.

V and J are TRBV7-9 and TRBJ2-2; 8 positions match TRBD1. The CDR3 runs 16 residues. V shed 2 bases and J 4 bases; nucleotides not matched to a gene: 6. Germline lookup yields CDR1 SEHNR and CDR2 FQNEAQ (reference sequence). CDR3 sequence: CASSLTTGTGTGELFF. The CDR3 DNA reads TGTGCCAGCAGCTTAACAACCGGGACAGGCACCGGGGAGCTGTTTTTT.

V is TRBV4-2 and J is TRBJ1-4, with a tentative D call TRBD1 (6 bases). The germline V gene encodes CDR1 LGHNA and CDR2 YNFKEQ. This CDR3 has 15 amino acids. V lost 0 bases and J lost 4, with 9 bases in between. This CDR3 reads CASSQDEGVNEKLFF. The DNA for the CDR3 is TGTGCCAGCAGCCAAGATGAGGGGGTTAATGAAAAACTGTTTTTT.

A single count supports this clone. This chain connects TRBV29-1 to TRBJ2-1; a weak D match, TRBD2 (7 bases). Germline values: CDR1 SQVTM, CDR2 ANQGSEA. V dropped 7 bases and J dropped 6 bases, with 16 bases sitting between them. The CDR3 contains 13 residues. The CDR3 reads CSGWGGPFNEQFF. For the CDR3, the DNA is TGCAGCGGGTGGGGGGGCCCTTTCAATGAGCAGTTCTTC.

Only a few counts were recorded for this clone. The chain links TRBV18 to TRBJ1-1; possible D gene TRBD1, 5 bases. The V gene lost 3 bases and the J gene lost 1 base, with 15 bases spanning the gap. CDR3 length: 16 residues. Germline CDR1 KGHSH, CDR2 LQKENI. The CDR3 loop is CASSPTRTPGNTEAFF. DNA of the CDR3: TGTGCCAGCTCACCTACACGGACACCTGGGAACACTGAAGCTTTCTTT.

CDR3 DNA: TGCGCCAGCAGATTGACAGAAGGACGGGAAGCTTTCTTT. Protein product: CASRLTEGREAFF. V is TRBV10-2 and J is TRBJ1-1; D is perhaps TRBD1 (5 bases). This CDR3 comprises 13 residues. Germline V gene sequence: CDR1 WSHSY, CDR2 SAAADI. Trimming pared 6 bases from V and 8 bases from J, leaving 16 bases between.

V and J are TRBV14 and TRBJ1-4; TRBD1 might be the D (6 bases). The germline CDR1 and CDR2 sequences are SGHDN and FVKESK. This CDR3 comprises 14 residues. V lost 3 bases to trimming and J lost 5 bases, with 10 bases between them. CDR3 sequence reads: CASSQTTGNEKLFF. The CDR3 DNA sequence: TGTGCCAGCAGCCAGACAACAGGGAATGAAAAACTGTTTTTT. Complete variable domain (other parts from reference TRBV14 and TRBJ1-4): EAGVTQFPSHSVIEKGQTVTLRCDPISGHDNLYWYRRVMGKEIKFLLHFVKESKQDESGMPNNRFLAERTGGTYSTLKVQPAELEDSGVYFCASSQTTGNEKLFFGSGTQLSVL.

This clone was observed a few times. V usage is TRBV19 and J usage is TRBJ2-1, with D maybe TRBD1 (7 bases). The CDR3 covers 14 residues. V was pared by 4 bases and J by 3 bases, with 10 bases between. Germline CDR1 reads LNHDA; CDR2 reads SQIVND (reference sequence). For the CDR3, the DNA is TGTGCCAGTAGTACCCAGGGGGGCTACAATGAGCAGTTCTTC. Its translation: CASSTQGGYNEQFF.

CDR3 nucleotides: TGTGCCAGCAGCTACCGGGACAGGGTTCATAGAACTGGAAACACCATATATTTT. Protein: CASSYRDRVHRTGNTIYF. This chain uses TRBV5-8 with TRBJ1-3; TRBD1 agrees at 9 bases. CDR1 is SGHTS, CDR2 YDEGEE, per germline. The CDR3 spans 18 residues. J lost 2 bases, V lost 3 bases, and 12 bases had no gene match.

CDR3 sequence reads: CASKQGYGYTF. As DNA, the CDR3 is TGCGCCAGCAAACAGGGGTACGGCTACACCTTC. The J gene is TRBJ1-2, the V gene TRBV10-1, with TRBD1 matching 7 bases. The CDR3 is 11 residues long. V gave up 7 bases and J gave up 8 bases; unmatched junction bases: 4. Germline V gene data show CDR1 as WNHNN and CDR2 as SYGVQD (reference sequence).

This clone was counted only a few times. The genes are TRBV18 and TRBJ2-2, with no clear D. The CDR3 is 16 residues long. Germline V lookup: CDR1 KGHSH, CDR2 LQKENI. V was clipped by 6 bases and J by 4 bases, with 18 bases between them. Here the CDR3 reads CASSLPMGSVTGELFF. CDR3 in DNA: TGTGCCAGCTCTCTCCCGATGGGCTCAGTCACCGGGGAGCTGTTTTTT.

This chain links TRBV9 with TRBJ1-5; 8 nucleotides align to TRBD1. J was trimmed by 7 bases and V by 0 bases; bases with no gene match: 6. This CDR3 contains 15 residues. Germline lookup yields CDR1 SGDLS and CDR2 YYNGEE. The CDR3 DNA reads TGTGCCAGCAGCGTAGGCCCGGACAGGGAACAGCCCCAGCATTTT. Its protein product is CASSVGPDREQPQHF.

The rearrangement links TRBV19 to TRBJ1-6; the D is unclear. The V gene's germline CDR1 is LNHDA and CDR2 SQIVND (reference sequence). Trimming removed 8 bases at V and 7 bases at J, with 18 bases between. This CDR3 has 15 residues. The CDR3 loop reads CASSAGGLPNSPLHF. As DNA, the CDR3 is TGTGCCAGTTCCGCCGGAGGCCTGCCAAATTCACCCCTCCACTTT.

This rearrangement joins TRBV6-1 to TRBJ2-1; 8 positions match TRBD2. This CDR3 spans 15 amino acids. V shed 1 base, J shed 8 bases, and the junction held 7 bases outside the gene matches. Germline values: CDR1 MNHNS, CDR2 SASEGT. The CDR3: CASSEEEIAGYEQFF. The CDR3 nucleotides are TGTGCCAGCAGTGAAGAGGAAATAGCGGGGTATGAGCAGTTCTTC.

The chain is built from TRBV11-3 and TRBJ2-3; 7 bases are a match to TRBD2. CDR1 and CDR2 from the germline V gene are SGHNT and YENEEA. With V trimmed by 1 base and J by 8 bases, 9 bases remained unmatched. CDR3 length: 15 residues. CDR3 coding DNA: TGTGCCAGCAGCTTAGGAGGGACTAATCCTCGTACGCAGTATTTT. Protein: CASSLGGTNPRTQYF.